These 23 T cell receptor beta chains originate from one sample sequenced in a study of PD-1 blockade in classical Hodgkin lymphoma. As to time point: cycle 4 day 1 (C4D1), after less than 7 weeks of nivolumab. Every one of the patients relapsed after autologous stem cell transplantation (brentuximab vedotin exposure was variable). Clones were read by immunoSEQ multiplex PCR, and TCRdb kept only the in-frame ones, dropping some. The table includes about 90,000 clones, 90% detected once. Sequencing used peripheral blood mononuclear cells (PBMCs), obtained before the fourth cycle of nivolumab. These receptors were collected from a human donor with classical Hodgkin lymphoma.

This chain links TRBV7-9 with TRBJ1-1, with 8 nucleotides matching TRBD1. The J segment lost 1 base and the V segment lost 2 bases, leaving 6 bases of the junction unmatched. Germline loops: CDR1 SEHNR, CDR2 FQNEAQ (reference sequence). The CDR3 covers 16 residues. In DNA, the CDR3 is TGTGCCAGCAGCTTACGACAGGGGTTTAAGAACACTGAAGCTTTCTTT. Translating it yields CASSLRQGFKNTEAFF.

J is TRBJ2-5 and V is TRBV7-3; 10 nucleotides match TRBD1. The V gene end was trimmed by 5 bases and the J gene end by 5 bases; junction bases not matched to a gene: 5. Germline V gives CDR1 SGHTA, CDR2 FQGTGA. The CDR3 is 14 residues long. DNA of the CDR3: TGTGCCAGCAGCGCGACAGGGGGCGGGGAGACCCAGTACTTC. Its protein is CASSATGGGETQYF. The full variable domain, completed using reference TRBV7-3 and TRBJ2-5, is GAGVSQTPSNKVTEKGKYVELRCDPISGHTALYWYRQSLGQGPEFLIYFQGTGAADDSGLPNDRFFAVRPEGSVSTLKIQRTERGDSAVYLCASSATGGGETQYFGPGTRLLVL.

This chain joins TRBV4-3 and TRBJ2-3; D remains ambiguous. Germline V gives CDR1 LGHNA, CDR2 YSLEER. The CDR3 extends over 17 amino acids. V lost 0 bases and J 1 base, leaving 14 bases between the germline ends. This CDR3 reads CASSQDQVWVGTDTQYF. The CDR3 DNA reads as TGCGCCAGCAGCCAAGATCAGGTGTGGGTGGGCACAGATACGCAGTATTTT.

The gene calls are TRBV6-6 and TRBJ1-6; D remains ambiguous. This CDR3 comprises 15 residues. V was cut by 0 bases and J by 11 bases, with 14 bases left in between. CDR1 MNHNY and CDR2 SVGAGI come from the germline V gene (reference sequence). The chain's CDR3 is CASSYSKWASAPLHF. CDR3 in DNA: TGTGCCAGCAGTTACTCTAAGTGGGCATCGGCACCCCTCCACTTT.

The chain couples TRBV7-3 to TRBJ2-1; no definite D call. Germline loops: CDR1 SGHTA, CDR2 FQGTGA. This CDR3 has 14 amino acids. V was clipped by 5 bases and J by 3 bases, with 11 bases between them. Here the CDR3 reads CASSPTGRYNEQFF. CDR3 nucleotides: TGTGCCAGCAGCCCAACCGGGCGCTACAATGAGCAGTTCTTC.

The chain joins TRBV5-3 to TRBJ1-2, with 9 bases fitting TRBD1. TRBV5-3 is annotated as an ORF whose role is uncertain. After removal of 4 bases from V and 8 bases from J, the junction contained 18 bases not matched to a gene. This CDR3 has 17 amino acids. The CDR3 sequence is CARSPPPRTGVFKGYTF. The CDR3 DNA reads TGTGCCAGAAGCCCACCCCCAAGGACAGGGGTGTTTAAGGGCTACACCTTC.

The chain has TRBV19 and TRBJ1-1, with D maybe TRBD1 (5 bases). V lost 1 base and J lost 1, with 10 bases in between. Germline CDR1 reads LNHDA; CDR2 reads SQIVND (reference sequence). CDR3 size: 15 residues. This CDR3 reads CASSIVAGPNTEAFF. CDR3 nucleotides: TGTGCCAGTAGTATAGTCGCAGGGCCGAACACTGAAGCTTTCTTT.

This chain connects TRBV28 to TRBJ1-1; TRBD1 might be the D (6 bases). V lost 5 bases to trimming and J lost 2 bases, with 9 bases between them. The CDR3 spans 13 residues. CDR1 MDHEN and CDR2 SYDVKM come from the germline V gene. The CDR3 here is CASSVDRNTEAFF. Here the CDR3 DNA reads TGTGCCAGCAGTGTGGACAGAAACACTGAAGCTTTCTTT.

The CDR3 reads CASSSRTEYYYGYTF. In DNA, the CDR3 is TGTGCCAGCAGTTCCCGGACAGAGTACTACTATGGCTACACCTTC. The J gene is TRBJ1-2, the V gene TRBV6-1, with D perhaps matching TRBD1 (6 bases). Germline lookup yields CDR1 MNHNS and CDR2 SASEGT. The CDR3 contains 15 residues. The ends were cut back, 5 bases at V and 3 bases at J, with 16 bases in the middle.

V and J are TRBV27 and TRBJ2-5; D is perhaps TRBD1 (6 bases). This CDR3 has 14 amino acids. The germline gives CDR1 MNHEY, CDR2 SMNVEV (reference sequence). Trimming took 5 bases from V and 9 from J, leaving 19 bases between them. CDR3 protein: CASSQTGQSAAQYF. The CDR3 nucleotides read TGTGCCAGCAGTCAAACAGGACAGTCCGCGGCCCAGTACTTC.

This clone showed up just a few times. The chain couples TRBV2 to TRBJ1-5; D gene uncertain. This CDR3 spans 12 amino acids. CDR1 SNHLY and CDR2 FYNNEI come from the germline V gene. V lost 4 bases to trimming and J lost 1 base, with 2 bases between them. The CDR3 coding sequence is TGTGCCAGCAGTGTAAGCAATCAGCCCCAGCATTTT. This encodes CASSVSNQPQHF.

V is TRBV28 and J is TRBJ2-4; the D call may be TRBD1 or TRBD2 (5 bases each). CDR3 length: 14 amino acids. V was pared by 11 bases and J by 8 bases, with 22 bases between. CDR1 is MDHEN, CDR2 SYDVKM, per germline. The CDR3 coding sequence is TGTGCCTCTAAACCAGGGCTCGTGGGGGACATTCAGTACTTC. Its protein is CASKPGLVGDIQYF. Using reference TRBV28 and TRBJ2-4 for the parts outside the CDR3, the full variable domain is DVKVTQSSRYLVKRTGEKVFLECVQDMDHENMFWYRQDPGLGLRLIYFSYDVKMKEKGDIPEGYSVSREKKERFSLILESASTNQTSMYLCASKPGLVGDIQYFGAGTRLSVL.

The J gene is TRBJ2-1, the V gene TRBV7-8, with TRBD2 identical over 7 bases. The V segment lost 0 bases and the J segment 4 bases; nucleotides outside the gene matches: 3. This CDR3 spans 15 amino acids. Germline CDR1 and CDR2: SGHVS and FQNEAQ. CDR3 protein: CASSLAWTSYNEQFF. The CDR3, as DNA: TGTGCCAGCAGCTTAGCGTGGACTAGTTACAATGAGCAGTTCTTC.

The rearrangement uses TRBV27 and TRBJ2-5; 8 bases map to TRBD1. Trimming removed 5 bases from V and 7 bases from J; junction bases left unmatched: 9. This CDR3 is built from 14 residues. The germline V gene has CDR1 MNHEY and CDR2 SMNVEV (reference sequence). The CDR3 protein is CASSPRTGTGTQYF. CDR3 nucleotide sequence: TGTGCCAGCAGTCCGAGGACAGGGACAGGGACCCAGTACTTC.

This clone appeared a few times. The V call is TRBV7-2, the J call TRBJ1-5, with TRBD1 matching 7 bases. Looked up from germline, CDR1 is SGHTA and CDR2 is FQGNSA. Unmatched junction bases numbered 5, after V lost 4 bases and J lost 5 bases. This CDR3 spans 14 amino acids. The CDR3 region has the DNA TGTGCCAGCAGCTCCTGGACAGGAGATCAGCCCCAGCATTTT. Translation gives CASSSWTGDQPQHF.

Notes on this clone: The junction departs from germline at one end; a sequencing error may be responsible. The chain recombines TRBV27 with TRBJ2-4; 11 bases agree with TRBD1. From germline, CDR1 is MNHEY and CDR2 SMNVEV (reference sequence). This CDR3 has 13 residues. The CDR3 here is CASSPGQGDRLLF. In nucleotides, the CDR3 is TGTGCCAGCAGTCCGGGACAGGGGGACAGGTTACTCTTC.

The chain carries TRBV6-1 and TRBJ2-1, with 12 bases that match TRBD1. The length of the CDR3 is 16 residues. V gave up 4 bases and J gave up 6 bases; unmatched junction bases: 7. Germline V lookup: CDR1 MNHNS, CDR2 SASEGT. CDR3 sequence reads: CASSARDRGRPNEQFF. In DNA, the CDR3 is TGTGCCAGCAGTGCGAGGGACAGGGGGCGACCCAATGAGCAGTTCTTC.

This chain links TRBV19 with TRBJ1-4, with D possibly matching TRBD1 (5 bases). V shed 6 bases and J shed 1 base, with 9 bases lying between them. Germline V gene data show CDR1 as LNHDA and CDR2 as SQIVND (reference sequence). The CDR3 contains 14 residues. The CDR3 nucleotides read TGTGCCAGTAGAAAGACAGTAACTAATGAAAAACTGTTTTTT. It codes for CASRKTVTNEKLFF. The whole variable domain, remainder taken from reference TRBV19 and TRBJ1-4, is DGGITQSPKYLFRKEGQNVTLSCEQNLNHDAMYWYRQDPGQGLRLIYYSQIVNDFQKGDIAEGYSVSREKKESFPLTVTSAQKNPTAFYLCASRKTVTNEKLFFGSGTQLSVL.

V usage is TRBV5-1 and J usage is TRBJ2-1; TRBD2 aligns across 8 bases. In germline, CDR1 is SGHRS, CDR2 YFSETQ. The CDR3 totals 16 residues. With 0 bases clipped from V and 4 bases from J, the junction kept 6 bases outside the gene matches. DNA for the CDR3: TGCGCCAGCAGCTTGGCCAAACAGCGGGGGTACAATGAGCAGTTCTTC. As protein: CASSLAKQRGYNEQFF.

V is TRBV6-6 and J is TRBJ2-4; TRBD1 matches at 10 bases. Germline V lookup: CDR1 MNHNY, CDR2 SVGAGI (reference sequence). Losses at the gene ends were 4 bases for V and 5 bases for J; bases not matched to a gene: 2. CDR3 size: 14 residues. In DNA form, the CDR3 reads TGTGCCAGCAGTTGGGGGACAGGGGAAAACATTCAGTACTTC. Its protein is CASSWGTGENIQYF.

The CDR3 DNA is TGTGCCAGCAGTGACGGACAGGGGGCAGATACGCAGTATTTT. This codes for CASSDGQGADTQYF. The J gene is TRBJ2-3, the V gene TRBV6-4, with TRBD1 matching over 10 bases. CDR3 length equals 14 residues. Germline loops: CDR1 MRHNA, CDR2 SNTAGT. Unmatched junction bases numbered 0, after V lost 2 bases and J lost 4 bases.

The rearrangement joins TRBV5-1 to TRBJ2-1, with a weak D call TRBD2 (6 bases). The V gene's germline CDR1 is SGHRS and CDR2 YFSETQ. The CDR3 spans 12 residues. Trimming removed 0 bases at V and 10 bases at J, with 8 bases between. This CDR3 is CASSLAGSEQFF. The DNA for the CDR3 is TGCGCCAGCAGCTTGGCCGGGAGCGAGCAGTTCTTC.

The chain has TRBV7-2 and TRBJ1-5; tentatively, D is TRBD1 (6 bases). The CDR3 sequence is 14 residues long. The V and J ends lost 5 bases and 7 bases respectively, with 15 bases between them. CDR1 is SGHTA and CDR2 is FQGNSA in the germline V gene. CDR3 in amino acids: CASSDTGLGQPQHF. The CDR3 nucleotides read TGTGCCAGCAGCGACACAGGGCTGGGGCAGCCCCAGCATTTT.